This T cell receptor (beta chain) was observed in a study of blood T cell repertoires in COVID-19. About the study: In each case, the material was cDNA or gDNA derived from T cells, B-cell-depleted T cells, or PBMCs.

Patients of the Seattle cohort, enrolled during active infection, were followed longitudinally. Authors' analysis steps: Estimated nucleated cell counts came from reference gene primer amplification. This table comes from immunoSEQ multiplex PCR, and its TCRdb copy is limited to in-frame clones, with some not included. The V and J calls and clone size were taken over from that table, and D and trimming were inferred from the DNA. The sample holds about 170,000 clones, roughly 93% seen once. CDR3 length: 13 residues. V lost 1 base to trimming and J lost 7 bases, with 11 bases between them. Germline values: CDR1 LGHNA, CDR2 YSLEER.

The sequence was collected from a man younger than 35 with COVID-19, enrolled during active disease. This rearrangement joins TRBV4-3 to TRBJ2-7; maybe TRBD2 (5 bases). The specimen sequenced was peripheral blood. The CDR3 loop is CASSQGRGLEQYF. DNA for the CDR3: TGCGCCAGCAGCCAAGGTCGAGGGTTGGAGCAGTACTTC.